This T cell receptor (beta chain) came from a study of CD8 T cells in Susac syndrome. Study background: Patients with Susac syndrome were therapy-naive, taking corticosteroids, with some also receiving intravenous immunoglobulin, or taking intravenous immunoglobulin alone at the time their blood was drawn.

When the RNA was reverse transcribed, random hexamers were used with an input of roughly 0.5 to 1 ug. The authors amplified TCR beta CDR3 across 54 Vbeta and 13 Jbeta using immunoSEQ multiplex PCR. TCRdb re-called the immunoSEQ multiplex PCR reads with MiXCR, one entry per CDR3 protein. The table includes around 200,000 distinct CDR3 sequences, about 93% detected once. CDR3 length equals 13 residues. After removal of 8 bases from V and 6 bases from J, the junction contained 5 bases not matched to a gene. Germline V lookup: CDR1 MNHEY, CDR2 SVGAGI. From blood CD8+ and CD4+ T cells, TCR beta sequences were generated.

The receptor was derived from a human donor with Susac syndrome. This rearrangement joins TRBV6-5 to TRBJ2-2; TRBD2 agrees at 8 bases. The sequenced material came from CD4+ T cells from PBMCs. CDR3 amino acids: CASWAGGAGELFF. The CDR3 bases are TGTGCCAGCTGGGCGGGAGGCGCCGGGGAGCTGTTTTTT.